This T cell receptor beta chain was identified during a study of T cell responses to AZD1222 COVID-19 vaccine. On the study more broadly: Second-dose schedules of about 4 or about 12 weeks were combined.

Study-wide results and caveats: A mostly white British donor set with more females was recruited, and clonal diversity was possibly underestimated. Only a handful of AZD1222 recipients, roughly six in all, had baseline seropositivity. Receipt of two AZD1222 doses was followed by a rise in Spike-specific TCR breadth and depth.

The germline V gene encodes CDR1 MNHEY and CDR2 SMNVEV (reference sequence). V dropped 8 bases and J dropped 4; count of bases not matched to a gene: 9. The CDR3 length is 14 residues. Method: immunoSEQ multiplex PCR; TCRdb's copy keeps in-frame clones and lacks some. The sample has about 160,000 clones, about 91% seen once. As to this clone: The antigen is unknown.

The receptor's source is an adult in good health. The sequencing here drew on peripheral blood, taken on day 0 of AZD1222 vaccination. This sequence joins TRBV27 and TRBJ2-7; 9 positions match TRBD1. DNA for the CDR3: TGTGCCAGCGGACAGGGACAGGGAGATTACGAGCAGTACTTC. Translated: CASGQGQGDYEQYF.